The clone carrying this T cell receptor (beta chain) was seen a handful of times. No antigen is known for it. The sequenced fragment ends 3 residues before the CDR3 boundary, so the rest is inferred from the germline J gene. The sample originates from a study of T cell clonality in common variable immunodeficiency. Findings of the study overall: Fewer deletions and N-nucleotide insertions were reportedly seen in common variable immunodeficiency TCR beta sequences.

The V and J ends lost 10 bases and 3 bases respectively, with 19 bases between them. The germline gives CDR1 MNHEY, CDR2 SVGEGT. This CDR3 has 14 amino acids. Blood came from CVID subjects not ill and not taking immunomodulatory or immunosuppressive medication. TCRdb's copy holds only in-frame clones and misses some; the assay was immunoSEQ multiplex PCR. Recorded here are around 21,000 clones, none singletons. The sample taken for sequencing was peripheral blood mononuclear cells. This TCR was sampled from a human donor with common variable immunodeficiency. This rearrangement joins TRBV6-2 or TRBV6-3 to TRBJ2-7, with a tentative D call TRBD1 (6 bases). CDR3 bases read: TGTGCCACCGCGGATGGGACACCCAACTACGAG. The encoded protein is CATADGTPNYE. In full, the CDR3 reads CATADGTPNYEQYF.